This entry lists 31 T cell receptor beta chains sequenced from one sample in a study of vaccination and CD4 T cells after COVID-19. The Oncomine TCR Beta short-read assay sequenced DNA from cultured CD4+ T cells. TCRdb used MiXCR to reprocess the PCR reads, holding one entry per CDR3 protein. The sample shows over 10,000 distinct CDR3 sequences, approximately 58% of them seen only once. No cognate antigen is known for these TCRs. Treatment of the sample: roughly 11-day PBMC culture with coronavirus spike peptide pools or control peptides (ViraFEST assay). The sequencing sample was made of CD4+ T cells from blood, cultured in vitro. Receptor source: a human donor who had recovered from COVID-19.

The chain joins TRBV2 to TRBJ1-2, with 7 bases identical to TRBD1. V was pared by 7 bases and J by 4 bases, with 9 bases of the junction left unmatched. Germline V gives CDR1 SNHLY, CDR2 FYNNEI. The CDR3 covers 14 residues. Here the CDR3 reads CASTDGQVGYGYTF. DNA of the CDR3: TGTGCCAGCACCGACGGACAGGTTGGCTATGGCTACACCTTC.

This clonotype appeared a few times. The J gene is TRBJ2-1, the V gene TRBV19; perhaps TRBD2 as D (5 bases). Germline V gene sequence: CDR1 LNHDA, CDR2 SQIVND (reference sequence). The CDR3 is 16 amino acids. Trimming took 10 bases from V and 0 from J, leaving 19 bases between them. DNA for the CDR3: TGTGCCACCTCCCGGGGATCAGCGCCCTCCTACAATGAGCAGTTCTTC. This gives the protein CATSRGSAPSYNEQFF.

The CDR3 DNA sequence: TGTGCCAGCAGCGATCGAAGGGCGACAGATACGCAGTATTTT. Protein sequence: CASSDRRATDTQYF. V gene TRBV7-9 combines with J gene TRBJ2-3; D is undetermined. This CDR3 is built from 14 residues. The V and J ends lost 5 bases and 3 bases respectively, with 12 bases between them. The germline V gene has CDR1 SEHNR and CDR2 FQNEAQ (reference sequence).

This clonotype was counted only a few times. This chain connects TRBV14 to TRBJ2-7; no definite D call. The CDR3 loop spans 14 amino acids. Germline CDR1 is SGHDN and CDR2 is FVKESK. V was shortened by 0 bases and J by 1 base, with 7 bases between the two germline ends. The CDR3 here is CASSQEVGSYEQYF. CDR3 DNA sequence: TGTGCCAGCAGCCAAGAAGTGGGGTCCTACGAGCAGTACTTC.

The chain employs TRBV2 and TRBJ2-1; TRBD2 agrees at 14 bases. The CDR3 sequence is 15 residues long. Trimming removed 4 bases from V and 6 bases from J; junction bases left unmatched: 2. The germline V gene has CDR1 SNHLY and CDR2 FYNNEI. The CDR3 coding sequence is TGTGCCAGCAGTGGGGGGACTAGCGGGAGCAATGAGCAGTTCTTC. Translation: CASSGGTSGSNEQFF.

CDR3 protein: CASSLKAGLSYGYTF. CDR3 nucleotides: TGTGCCAGCAGTTTAAAGGCGGGGCTTAGCTATGGCTACACCTTC. The V gene is TRBV28, the J gene TRBJ1-2; possibly TRBD1 for D (5 bases). This CDR3 region has 15 residues. Germline loops: CDR1 MDHEN, CDR2 SYDVKM. V lost 2 bases and J 4 bases, leaving 14 bases between the germline ends.

This clonotype was picked up a small number of times. The V call is TRBV12-3 or TRBV12-4, the J call TRBJ1-5; D perhaps matches TRBD1 (5 bases). The CDR3 consists of 15 residues. V was cut by 3 bases and J by 2 bases, with 11 bases left in between. CDR3 protein: CASSLGVDGNQPQHF. As DNA, the CDR3 is TGTGCCAGCAGTTTGGGGGTGGATGGCAATCAGCCCCAGCATTTT.

This chain uses TRBV5-5 with TRBJ1-5; D possibly corresponds to TRBD1 (5 bases). The CDR3 runs to 13 residues. Germline CDR1 and CDR2: SGHKS and YYEKEE (reference sequence). V shed 1 base and J shed 7 bases, with 9 bases lying between them. Here the CDR3 reads CASSLRGTQPQHF. In DNA, the CDR3 is TGTGCCAGCAGCTTGAGGGGTACACAGCCCCAGCATTTT. Together with reference TRBV5-5 and TRBJ1-5, the CDR3 gives the full variable domain: DAGVTQSPTHLIKTRGQQVTLRCSPISGHKSVSWYQQVLGQGPQFIFQYYEKEERGRGNFPDRFSARQFPNYSSELNVNALLLGDSALYLCASSLRGTQPQHFGDGTRLSIL.

This clonotype was detected only a few times. The rearrangement uses TRBV7-2 and TRBJ2-5; the match to TRBD2 covers 15 bases. Germline CDR1 and CDR2: SGHTA and FQGNSA. The trim removed 5 bases at V and 4 bases at J, leaving 8 bases unmatched. CDR3 length equals 17 residues. CDR3 loop: CASSRGLAGGPRETQYF. In DNA form, the CDR3 reads TGTGCCAGCAGCCGCGGACTAGCGGGAGGGCCCAGAGAGACCCAGTACTTC. The complete variable domain, with remaining parts taken from reference TRBV7-2 and TRBJ2-5, reads GAGVSQSPSNKVTEKGKDVELRCDPISGHTALYWYRQSLGQGLEFLIYFQGNSAPDKSGLPSDRFSAERTGGSVSTLTIQRTQQEDSAVYLCASSRGLAGGPRETQYFGPGTRLLVL.

The chain has TRBV20-1 and TRBJ2-7; possible D gene TRBD1, 6 bases. Trimming pared 4 bases from V and 2 bases from J, leaving 12 bases between. Germline V lookup: CDR1 DFQATT, CDR2 SNEGSKA (reference sequence). This CDR3 has 13 residues. CDR3 in amino acids: CSATDSYPYEQYF. Here the CDR3 DNA reads TGCAGTGCTACGGACAGCTACCCCTACGAGCAGTACTTC.

This clonotype turned up a few times. The chain joins TRBV10-3 to TRBJ2-3; TRBD2 is a possible D gene (5 bases). Between the trimmed V and J ends, which lost 6 bases and 0 bases, there was a span of 22 bases. The CDR3 has 18 residues. Germline V gene data show CDR1 as ENHRY and CDR2 as SYGVKD. CDR3 DNA: TGTGCCATCAGCGGGGATCACGGAGTCGATGCTAGCACAGATACGCAGTATTTT. This encodes CAISGDHGVDASTDTQYF.

This clonotype has just a few counts. CDR3 in amino acids: CASSPLGQGNSPLHF. The CDR3 region has the DNA TGTGCCAGCAGTCCCCTGGGACAGGGTAATTCACCCCTCCACTTT. The chain joins TRBV12-3 or TRBV12-4 to TRBJ1-6, with 9 bases identical to TRBD1. The CDR3 totals 15 residues. J lost 6 bases, V lost 5 bases, and 5 bases had no gene match.

This clonotype was recorded only once. V is TRBV27 and J is TRBJ2-1, with D uncertain. Per germline, CDR1 MNHEY and CDR2 SMNVEV (reference sequence). The CDR3 sequence is 15 residues long. V lost 1 base and J lost 4, with 11 bases in between. CDR3 region: CASSLYLTEYNEQFF. For the CDR3, the DNA is TGTGCCAGCAGTTTATACCTAACGGAGTACAATGAGCAGTTCTTC.

The chain recombines TRBV2 with TRBJ2-7; 12 nucleotides agree with TRBD2. Germline-derived CDR1 and CDR2 are SNHLY and FYNNEI. The CDR3 extends over 14 amino acids. J gave up 6 bases and V 9 bases, and 9 bases lay outside the gene matches. This CDR3 is CASHPRLAGAEQYF. The DNA for the CDR3 is TGTGCCAGTCACCCCCGACTAGCGGGAGCCGAGCAGTACTTC. The whole variable domain, filled in from reference TRBV2 and TRBJ2-7, reads EPEVTQTPSHQVTQMGQEVILRCVPISNHLYFYWYRQILGQKVEFLVSFYNNEISEKSEIFDDQFSVERPDGSNFTLKIRSTKLEDSAMYFCASHPRLAGAEQYFGPGTRLTVT.

This sequence joins TRBV5-4 and TRBJ1-6; tentative D call: TRBD1 (5 bases). CDR3 size: 16 residues. CDR1 and CDR2 (germline): SGHNT, YYREEE (reference sequence). Trimming removed 3 bases from V and 4 bases from J, with 14 bases in between. The CDR3, as DNA: TGTGCCAGCAGCTCTCGGATGGGGGGTTATAATTCACCCCTCCACTTT. Protein: CASSSRMGGYNSPLHF.

The chain carries TRBV18 and TRBJ1-1; D ambiguous. Trimming took 1 base from V and 4 from J, leaving 7 bases between them. CDR1 is KGHSH and CDR2 is LQKENI in the germline V gene. This CDR3 spans 13 amino acids. CDR3 DNA sequence: TGTGCCAGCTCACCACAGGGTGGCACTGAAGCTTTCTTT. Amino acid sequence: CASSPQGGTEAFF.

This clonotype was picked up a small number of times. The rearrangement links TRBV27 to TRBJ2-5, with 13 bases lining up with TRBD2. The germline CDR1 and CDR2 sequences are MNHEY and SMNVEV (reference sequence). After removal of 7 bases from V and 3 bases from J, the junction contained 5 bases not matched to a gene. The CDR3 is 15 amino acids. The CDR3 nucleotides read TGTGCCAGCACCCGGACTAGCGGGAGTGAAGAGACCCAGTACTTC. Amino acid sequence: CASTRTSGSEETQYF.

This clonotype showed up just a few times. The rearrangement joins TRBV20-1 to TRBJ2-5, with 8 bases lining up with TRBD1. The V gene's germline CDR1 is DFQATT and CDR2 SNEGSKA (reference sequence). The ends lost 0 bases at V and 3 bases at J; junction bases unmatched: 3. There are 14 residues in the CDR3. CDR3 bases: TGCAGTGCTAGAGATTTGACAGGGGAAGAGACCCAGTACTTC. Translated, it gives CSARDLTGEETQYF.

The V gene is TRBV7-9, the J gene TRBJ1-6; 7 bases are shared with TRBD1. J was trimmed by 6 bases and V by 3 bases; bases with no gene match: 5. CDR3 length: 15 residues. CDR1 is SEHNR and CDR2 is FQNEAQ in the germline V gene (reference sequence). CDR3 amino acids: CASSFSDRLNSPLHF. CDR3 DNA sequence: TGTGCCAGCAGCTTCTCGGACAGGCTTAATTCACCCCTCCACTTT. The whole variable domain, filled in from reference TRBV7-9 and TRBJ1-6, reads DTGVSQNPRHKITKRGQNVTFRCDPISEHNRLYWYRQTLGQGPEFLTYFQNEAQLEKSRLLSDRFSAERPKGSFSTLEIQRTEQGDSAMYLCASSFSDRLNSPLHFGNGTRLTVT.

The chain links TRBV20-1 to TRBJ2-1; TRBD2 might be the D (6 bases). CDR3 size: 16 residues. Between the trimmed V and J ends, which lost 3 bases and 7 bases, there was a span of 22 bases. CDR1 is DFQATT, CDR2 SNEGSKA, per germline (reference sequence). The CDR3 DNA reads TGCAGTGCTAGCCCAATGGGGGGAGTAGGTAGGAATGAGCAGTTCTTC. This sequence encodes CSASPMGGVGRNEQFF.

This clonotype is medium-sized in the sample. The chain carries TRBV20-1 and TRBJ1-5, with a weak D call TRBD1 (5 bases). In germline, CDR1 is DFQATT, CDR2 SNEGSKA (reference sequence). V was cut by 4 bases and J by 0 bases, with 16 bases left in between. CDR3 length: 16 amino acids. CDR3 bases: TGCAGTGCTAACAAAGACAGTGGAAATAGCAATCAGCCCCAGCATTTT. It specifies CSANKDSGNSNQPQHF.

This clonotype was seen only once. The rearrangement joins TRBV6-1 to TRBJ2-3, with no clear D. Trimming took off 6 bases at V and 6 bases at J, with 7 bases between the two ends. CDR3 length equals 11 residues. Germline V lookup: CDR1 MNHNS, CDR2 SASEGT. The CDR3 coding sequence is TGTGCCAGCAGGCATGCGGATACGCAGTATTTT. Translated, it gives CASRHADTQYF.

The sample holds one count of this clonotype. The chain joins TRBV28 to TRBJ2-4; D might be TRBD2 (6 bases). The germline V gene encodes CDR1 MDHEN and CDR2 SYDVKM. The V end was cut by 2 bases, the J end by 1 base, with 12 bases between. The CDR3 is made up of 16 amino acids. The chain's CDR3 is CASSLAGIVAKNIQYF. In DNA form, the CDR3 reads TGTGCCAGCAGTTTAGCGGGAATTGTCGCCAAAAACATTCAGTACTTC. Together with reference TRBV28 and TRBJ2-4, the CDR3 gives the full variable domain: DVKVTQSSRYLVKRTGEKVFLECVQDMDHENMFWYRQDPGLGLRLIYFSYDVKMKEKGDIPEGYSVSREKKERFSLILESASTNQTSMYLCASSLAGIVAKNIQYFGAGTRLSVL.

The V gene is TRBV10-3, the J gene TRBJ1-1; 7 bases align to TRBD1. The V gene's germline CDR1 is ENHRY and CDR2 SYGVKD. V was pared by 7 bases and J by 10 bases, with 12 bases of the junction left unmatched. CDR3 length equals 13 residues. CDR3 loop: CAIKEDRSGGAFF. DNA for the CDR3: TGTGCCATCAAGGAGGACAGGTCCGGGGGAGCTTTCTTT.

V usage is TRBV7-2 and J usage is TRBJ2-5, with 11 bases aligning to TRBD2. The CDR3 contains 17 residues. Per the germline V gene, CDR1 is SGHTA and CDR2 is FQGNSA. J gave up 4 bases and V 4 bases, and 11 bases lay outside the gene matches. The chain's CDR3 is CASSSKTSGAQGETQYF. CDR3 bases: TGTGCCAGCAGCTCGAAGACTAGCGGGGCCCAAGGAGAGACCCAGTACTTC. Looking up the rest from reference TRBV7-2 and TRBJ2-5 gives the full variable domain: GAGVSQSPSNKVTEKGKDVELRCDPISGHTALYWYRQSLGQGLEFLIYFQGNSAPDKSGLPSDRFSAERTGGSVSTLTIQRTQQEDSAVYLCASSSKTSGAQGETQYFGPGTRLLVL.

By its share, this clonotype is medium-sized. V usage is TRBV6-1 and J usage is TRBJ2-7, with D possibly TRBD1 on 6 matching bases. Trimming shortened V by 3 bases and J by 2 bases, and 11 bases separated the two germline ends. Germline loops: CDR1 MNHNS, CDR2 SASEGT. The CDR3 sequence is 14 residues long. The DNA for the CDR3 is TGTGCCAGCAGTGACAGGGGTCTCACCTACGAGCAGTACTTC. It translates to CASSDRGLTYEQYF.

V is TRBV20-1 and J is TRBJ1-5, with D perhaps matching TRBD1 (5 bases). The germline V gene has CDR1 DFQATT and CDR2 SNEGSKA (reference sequence). The CDR3 has 15 residues. The V gene lost 0 bases and the J gene lost 1 base, with 10 bases spanning the gap. DNA for the CDR3: TGCAGTGCTAGAGACCCCCGGGGGAGCAATCAGCCCCAGCATTTT. It specifies CSARDPRGSNQPQHF.

The gene calls are TRBV11-1 and TRBJ2-1, with D possibly TRBD1 on 6 matching bases. The CDR3 loop spans 16 amino acids. Between the trimmed V and J ends, which lost 4 bases and 0 bases, there was a span of 13 bases. Germline V lookup: CDR1 SGHAT, CDR2 FQDESV (reference sequence). Here the CDR3 DNA reads TGTGCCAGCAGCTCACCACAGGGAAGCTCCTACAATGAGCAGTTCTTC. Its protein product is CASSSPQGSSYNEQFF.

The chain has TRBV28 and TRBJ1-1, with no clear D. The ends were cut back, 2 bases at V and 5 bases at J, with 12 bases in the middle. The CDR3 loop spans 14 amino acids. CDR1 is MDHEN and CDR2 is SYDVKM in the germline V gene. CDR3 bases: TGTGCCAGCAGTTTAGGACGGTTCTGGACTGAAGCTTTCTTT. It codes for CASSLGRFWTEAFF.

V usage is TRBV6-1 and J usage is TRBJ2-4; TRBD1 matches 8 bases. Germline values: CDR1 MNHNS, CDR2 SASEGT. Unmatched junction bases numbered 12, after V lost 5 bases and J lost 9 bases. The CDR3 covers 15 residues. The CDR3 reads CASSHPPDREGIQYF. The CDR3 region has the DNA TGTGCCAGCAGTCACCCACCGGACAGGGAAGGCATTCAGTACTTC.

This rearrangement joins TRBV20-1 to TRBJ1-5, with a weak D call TRBD1 (6 bases). CDR1 DFQATT and CDR2 SNEGSKA come from the germline V gene (reference sequence). The length of the CDR3 is 17 residues. The V end was cut by 5 bases, the J end by 9 bases, with 29 bases between. The CDR3 nucleotides are TGCAGTGCTGGCCCCTCGGATTTTTCCAGGGGTATCAGGCCCCAGCATTTT. This gives the protein CSAGPSDFSRGIRPQHF.